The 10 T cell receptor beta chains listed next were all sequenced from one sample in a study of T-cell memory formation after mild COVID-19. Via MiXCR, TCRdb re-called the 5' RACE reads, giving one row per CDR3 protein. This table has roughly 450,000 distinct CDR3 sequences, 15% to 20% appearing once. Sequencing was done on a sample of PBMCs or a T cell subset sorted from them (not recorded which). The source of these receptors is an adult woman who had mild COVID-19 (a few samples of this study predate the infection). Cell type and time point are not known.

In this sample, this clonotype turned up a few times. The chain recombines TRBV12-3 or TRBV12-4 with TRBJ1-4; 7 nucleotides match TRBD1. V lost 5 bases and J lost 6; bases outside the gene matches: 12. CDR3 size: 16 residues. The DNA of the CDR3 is TGTGCCAGCAGTACATGGGAAGACAGGGATTATGAAAAACTGTTTTTT. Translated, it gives CASSTWEDRDYEKLFF.

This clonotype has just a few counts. The CDR3 DNA is TGTGCCAGTCGACGGGACAGAGCCTCCTACGAGCAGTACTTC. This codes for CASRRDRASYEQYF. The chain joins TRBV27 to TRBJ2-7, with TRBD1 identical over 7 bases. Germline CDR1 is MNHEY and CDR2 is SMNVEV (reference sequence). The V segment lost 9 bases and the J segment 0 bases; nucleotides outside the gene matches: 8. This CDR3 comprises 14 residues.

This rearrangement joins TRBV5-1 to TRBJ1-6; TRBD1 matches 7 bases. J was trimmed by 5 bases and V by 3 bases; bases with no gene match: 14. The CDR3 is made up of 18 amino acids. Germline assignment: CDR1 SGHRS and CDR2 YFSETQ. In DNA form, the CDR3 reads TGCGCCAGCAGCTGGCGACAGGGTGGATTGGAGGATAATTCACCCCTCCACTTT. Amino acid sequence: CASSWRQGGLEDNSPLHF. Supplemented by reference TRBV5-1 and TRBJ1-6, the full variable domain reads KAGVTQTPRYLIKTRGQQVTLSCSPISGHRSVSWYQQTPGQGLQFLFEYFSETQRNKGNFPGRFSGRQFSNSRSEMNVSTLELGDSALYLCASSWRQGGLEDNSPLHFGNGTRLTVT.

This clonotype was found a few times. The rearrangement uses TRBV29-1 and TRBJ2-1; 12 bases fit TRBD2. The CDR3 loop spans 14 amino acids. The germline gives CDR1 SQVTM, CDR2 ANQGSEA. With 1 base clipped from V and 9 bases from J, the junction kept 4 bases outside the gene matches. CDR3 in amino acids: CSVEASGRAVEQFF. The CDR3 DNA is TGCAGCGTTGAAGCTAGCGGGAGGGCCGTTGAGCAGTTCTTC.

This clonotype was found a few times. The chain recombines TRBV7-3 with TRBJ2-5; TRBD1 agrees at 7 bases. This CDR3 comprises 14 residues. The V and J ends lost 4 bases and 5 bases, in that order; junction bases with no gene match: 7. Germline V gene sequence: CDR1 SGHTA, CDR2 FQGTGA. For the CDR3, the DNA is TGTGCCAGCAGCTCACAGGGGACGGGGGAGACCCAGTACTTC. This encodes CASSSQGTGETQYF.

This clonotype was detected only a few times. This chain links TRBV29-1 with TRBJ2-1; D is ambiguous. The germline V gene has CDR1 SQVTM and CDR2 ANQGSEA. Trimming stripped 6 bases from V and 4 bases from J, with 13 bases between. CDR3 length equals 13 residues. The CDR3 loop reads CSVLYPNYNEQFF. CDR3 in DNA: TGCAGCGTCCTTTACCCAAATTACAATGAGCAGTTCTTC.

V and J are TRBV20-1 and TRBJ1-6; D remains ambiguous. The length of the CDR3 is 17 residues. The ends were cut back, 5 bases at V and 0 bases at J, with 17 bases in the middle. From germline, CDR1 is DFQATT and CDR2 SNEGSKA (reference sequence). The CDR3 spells CSADIGILSSYNSPLHF. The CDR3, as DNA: TGCAGTGCTGATATAGGGATCTTAAGCTCCTATAATTCACCCCTCCACTTT.

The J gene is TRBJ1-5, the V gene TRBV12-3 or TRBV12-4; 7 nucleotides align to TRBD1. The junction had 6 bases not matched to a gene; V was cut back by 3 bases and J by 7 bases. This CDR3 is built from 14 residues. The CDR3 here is CASSLKGARQPQHF. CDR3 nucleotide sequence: TGTGCCAGCAGTTTGAAGGGGGCAAGGCAGCCCCAGCATTTT.

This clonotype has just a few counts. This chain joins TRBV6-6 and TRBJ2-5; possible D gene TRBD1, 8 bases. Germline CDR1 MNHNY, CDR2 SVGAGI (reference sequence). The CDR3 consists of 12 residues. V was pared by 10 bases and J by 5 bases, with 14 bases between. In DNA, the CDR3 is TGTGCCACCCTACAGGGGGGGGAGACCCAGTACTTC. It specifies CATLQGGETQYF.

CDR3 in amino acids: CATSTDSRYGYTF. CDR3 coding DNA: TGTGCCACCAGCACGGACAGTCGGTATGGCTACACCTTC. V usage is TRBV15 and J usage is TRBJ1-2; tentatively, D is TRBD1 (6 bases). Trimming removed 4 bases at V and 5 bases at J, with 11 bases between. Germline CDR1 reads LNHNV; CDR2 reads YYDKDF (reference sequence). There are 13 residues in the CDR3.